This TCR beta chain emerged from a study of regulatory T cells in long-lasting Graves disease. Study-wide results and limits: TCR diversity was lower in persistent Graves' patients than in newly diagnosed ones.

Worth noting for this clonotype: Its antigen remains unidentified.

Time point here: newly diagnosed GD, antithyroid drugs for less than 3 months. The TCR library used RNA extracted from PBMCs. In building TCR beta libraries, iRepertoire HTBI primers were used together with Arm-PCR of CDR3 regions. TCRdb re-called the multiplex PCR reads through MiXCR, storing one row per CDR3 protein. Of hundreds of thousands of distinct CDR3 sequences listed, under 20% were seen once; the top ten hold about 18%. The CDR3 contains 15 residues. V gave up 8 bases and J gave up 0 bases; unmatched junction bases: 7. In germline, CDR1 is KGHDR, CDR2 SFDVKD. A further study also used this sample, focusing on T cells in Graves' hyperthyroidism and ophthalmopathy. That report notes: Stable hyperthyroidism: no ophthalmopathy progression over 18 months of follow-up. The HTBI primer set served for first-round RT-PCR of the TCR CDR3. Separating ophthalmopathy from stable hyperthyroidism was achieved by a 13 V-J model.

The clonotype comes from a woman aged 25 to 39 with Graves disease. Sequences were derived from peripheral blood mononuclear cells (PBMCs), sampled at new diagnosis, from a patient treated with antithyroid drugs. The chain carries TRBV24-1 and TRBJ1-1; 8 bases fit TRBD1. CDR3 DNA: TGTGCCACCAAAACCGGGACAGGAATGAACACTGAAGCTTTCTTT. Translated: CATKTGTGMNTEAFF.